A single sample gave rise to the 3 T cell receptor beta chains below, sequenced in a study of response to subunit inactivated influenza vaccine. From the RT-PCR reads, TCRdb called clonotypes with MiXCR, one entry per CDR3 protein. Altogether hundreds of thousands of distinct CDR3 sequences are present, about 12% being singletons, with the ten largest covering roughly 10%. The sequencing used PBMCs from blood, collected on the day of vaccination. The receptors derive from a man aged 45 to 65 who received an inactivated influenza vaccine.

The table lists this clonotype with a few counts. The V gene is TRBV11-2, the J gene TRBJ2-1, with a weak D call TRBD2 (6 bases). The CDR3 consists of 16 residues. Trimming removed 5 bases at V and 1 base at J, with 15 bases between. Per the germline V gene, CDR1 is SGHAT and CDR2 is FQNNGV. The CDR3 loop reads CASSPLRGRSYNEQFF. CDR3 coding DNA: TGTGCCAGCAGCCCGCTCCGGGGGAGGTCCTACAATGAGCAGTTCTTC.

This clonotype showed up just a few times. The chain is built from TRBV4-1 and TRBJ2-3, with D unresolved. The CDR3 is 13 amino acids. The V gene's germline CDR1 is MGHRA and CDR2 YSYEKL. V dropped 0 bases and J dropped 2 bases, with 3 bases sitting between them. The CDR3 DNA reads as TGCGCCAGCAGCCAAGAGAACACAGATACGCAGTATTTT. It translates to CASSQENTDTQYF.

There are a few counts of this clonotype. J is TRBJ2-5 and V is TRBV20-1; 10 bases match TRBD2. The V and J ends lost 6 bases and 5 bases, in that order; junction bases with no gene match: 9. Germline CDR1 and CDR2: DFQATT and SNEGSKA (reference sequence). This CDR3 comprises 14 residues. CDR3 amino acids: CSAPQIAGGETQYF. The CDR3, as DNA: TGCAGTGCGCCCCAGATAGCGGGAGGTGAGACCCAGTACTTC.